What follows describes a single T cell receptor (beta chain). Its antigen remains unknown. This sample was taken from a study of cytomegalovirus exposure and HLA in healthy donors. General study findings and limits: Presence/absence analyses assumed roughly uniform sequencing depth across donors.

Both 60 Vbeta primers and 13 Jbeta primers went into the PCR. Measured with immunoSEQ multiplex PCR; TCRdb has only the in-frame clones, and not every one. The repertoire holds about 120,000 clones, with roughly 70% as singletons. CDR1 MNHEY and CDR2 SVGAGI come from the germline V gene. The CDR3 is made up of 14 amino acids. The gene calls are TRBV6-5 and TRBJ2-5, with 7 bases aligning to TRBD2. The J call may be mistaken, given a closer DNA end match to TRBJ2-7. The clonotype was recovered from a middle-aged woman in good health and CMV-seropositive. The source material was PBMCs. The CDR3 reads CASSYVAGANEQYF. The CDR3, as DNA: TGTGCCAGCAGTTACGTTGCGGGAGCCAACGAGCAGTACTTC.